The present TCR beta chain was sequenced within a study of Ad26.COV2.S vaccination and SARS-CoV-2 variants. Turning to the study itself: Intramuscular Ad26.COV2.S at 5x10^10 or 1x10^11 viral particles. The study's findings and limits: In vaccinated individuals, spike-specific CD8+ and CD4+ T cell responses reportedly displayed substantial breadth. People who got the vaccine or the placebo had similar non-spike TCR breadth.

CDR1 is PRHDT, CDR2 FYEKMQ, per germline (reference sequence). The V and J ends lost 5 bases and 7 bases, in that order; junction bases with no gene match: 5. The CDR3 spans 12 residues. Profiled with immunoSEQ multiplex PCR; TCRdb holds only in-frame clones, not every one. The sample yields about 330,000 clones, almost 90% seen once. Of note for this clone: The antigen is not known.

Described treatment: around 19 received Ad26.COV2.S at low or high dose, single or two shots; about 5 received placebo; per-sample allocation not given. Sampling took place 63 days after the first vaccine or placebo injection. In the vaccine, an Ad26 vector expressed the SARS-CoV-2 spike of the Wuhan strain. The sample here was peripheral blood, taken in a trial of Ad26.COV2.S vaccine versus placebo. The V and J genes are TRBV13 and TRBJ2-7, with 7 bases aligning to TRBD1. The sequence was collected from a person aged 18-65 years who received the Ad26.COV2.S COVID-19 vaccine or a placebo. DNA for the CDR3: TGTGCCAGCAGCGGAACAGGGGAAGAGCAGTACTTC. Translated: CASSGTGEEQYF.